This T cell receptor beta chain was sequenced during a study of CD8 T cells in ankylosing spondylitis. Study-wide points: Within ankylosing spondylitis blood, a TCR beta motif made up of under 10 highly homologous variants appeared to be characteristic. The clones that were linked to disease were reported to be significantly enriched in matched synovial fluid samples from ankylosing spondylitis patients. Some motif variants had been reported before (in reactive arthritis synovial fluid and blood). Relatively rare in peripheral blood, disease-linked clones were also CD8+.

This clonotype was found many times. Its matching antigen is unknown. This CDR3 spans 17 amino acids. The germline CDR1 and CDR2 sequences are ENHRY and SYGVKD. V dropped 0 bases and J dropped 2 bases, with 14 bases sitting between them. 5'-RACE, quantitative and with molecular barcodes, yielded the TCR beta libraries. MiXCR, applied by TCRdb to the 5' RACE reads, yields one record per CDR3 protein. Of about 220,000 distinct CDR3 sequences in the sample, around 7.9% were seen once. This TCR derives from a male donor with ankylosing spondylitis. The sequenced material came from blood, either unsorted or a sorted T cell fraction (not recorded which). This chain joins TRBV10-3 and TRBJ2-4; no firm D call. CDR3 nucleotide sequence: TGTGCCATCAGTGAGTCGAGTGCAGGTACGACCAAAAACATTCAGTACTTC. It encodes CAISESSAGTTKNIQYF.